These T cell receptor beta chains were read from a single sample in a study of cytomegalovirus exposure and HLA in healthy donors. Sequencing was performed with immunoSEQ multiplex PCR; in TCRdb, only in-frame clones are kept and a portion is missing. The sample carries around 130,000 clones, less than 85% recorded once. Sequencing used PBMCs. These receptors were collected from a man aged 40-55 years in good health and CMV-seronegative. Each CDR3 is given with its conserved first and last residue. D genes are given only for firm matches. Where a row states a size, it is once, few, many or the class of an expanded clone; other rows omit it.

TRBD2	TRBV29-1	NA	TRBJ2-2	TGCAGCGTCTTCACCGGACTAGCGGGACTCACCGGGGAGCTGTTTTTT	CSVFTGLAGLTGELFF
TRBD1	TRBV5-1	NA	TRBJ2-2	TGCGCCAGCAGTATAGGGACAGGCAACACCGGGGAGCTGTTTTTT	CASSIGTGNTGELFF
NA	TRBV5-1	few	TRBJ2-5	TGCGCCAGCAGCTTGGGGACAGCTAAAGAGACCCAGTACTTC	CASSLGTAKETQYF
TRBD2	TRBV5-1	NA	TRBJ2-7	TGCGCCAGCAGCTTGGCCGCGGGAGGGGGGGGTTACGAGCAGTACTTC	CASSLAAGGGGYEQYF
NA	TRBV6-1	NA	TRBJ1-1	TGTGCCAGCAGTGAATCTGTCCTACAGGTGACTGGATTATTGAACACTGAAGCTTTCTTT	CASSESVLQVTGLLNTEAFF
NA	TRBV5-8	NA	TRBJ2-7	TGTGCCAGCAGCTTGTCCCGAGGCTCCTACGAGCAGTACTTC	CASSLSRGSYEQYF
TRBD2	TRBV28	NA	TRBJ2-5	TGTGCCAGCACTGTCTCCGGGGGGCAAGAGACCCAGTACTTC	CASTVSGGQETQYF
NA	TRBV10-2	NA	TRBJ1-1	TGCGCCAGCAGTGATGGGGTAGGGGGGGTGAACACTGAAGCTTTCTTT	CASSDGVGGVNTEAFF
NA	TRBV6-1	NA	TRBJ1-1	TGTGCCAGCAGAAGGGCAGGGGCCACTGAAGCTTTCTTT	CASRRAGATEAFF
TRBD2	TRBV10-3	NA	TRBJ2-3	TGTGCCATCAGTGAGTCCCGGGGGGGCCTTAGCACAGATACGCAGTATTTT	CAISESRGGLSTDTQYF
TRBD2	TRBV15	NA	TRBJ2-2	TGTGCCACCAGCAGAGCCGGCGCGGGGGGGACCGGGGAGCTGTTTTTT	CATSRAGAGGTGELFF
TRBD1	TRBV5-6	NA	TRBJ2-7	TGTGCCAGCAGCCAGGGACAGGGGGCGACGGGTCCCGGGTACGAGCAGTACTTC	CASSQGQGATGPGYEQYF
NA	TRBV5-1	NA	TRBJ2-7	TGCGCCAGCAGCTTGGACGGCGGAAACGCCTACGAGCAGTACTTC	CASSLDGGNAYEQYF
NA	TRBV6-6	NA	TRBJ1-4	TGTGCCAGCAGAAGACCACAGGGTCATAATGAAAAACTGTTTTTT	CASRRPQGHNEKLFF
NA	TRBV7-6	NA	TRBJ2-1	TGTGCCAGCAGCCGGAGCTCCTACAATGAGCAGTTCTTC	CASSRSSYNEQFF
TRBD2	TRBV2	NA	TRBJ2-3	TGTGCCAGCAGATTTGGGCGGGAGGGCTCAGATACGCAGTATTTT	CASRFGREGSDTQYF
TRBD1	TRBV18	few	TRBJ2-7	TGTGCCAGCTCACCACCGGGACAGGCCTACGAGCAGTACTTC	CASSPPGQAYEQYF
TRBD2	TRBV5-5	few	TRBJ2-3	TGTGCCAGCAGCCTCCCTAGCGGGAGGGTGGTAGATACGCAGTATTTT	CASSLPSGRVVDTQYF
TRBD1	TRBV7-7	NA	TRBJ2-7	TGTGCCAGCAGCCAACAGGGGGGCACGGGAGAGCAGTACTTC	CASSQQGGTGEQYF
NA	TRBV5-1	NA	TRBJ2-6	TGCGCCAGCAGCTACACCTCCTCTGGGGCCAACGTCCTGACTTTC	CASSYTSSGANVLTF
TRBD1	TRBV5-4	NA	TRBJ2-1	TGTGCCAGCAGCTTGGAAGGGACAGGGTCCAATGAGCAGTTCTTC	CASSLEGTGSNEQFF
NA	TRBV5-1	NA	TRBJ2-3	TGCGCCAGCAGCTCGTCCCAGGGTGGCACAGATACGCAGTATTTT	CASSSSQGGTDTQYF
NA	TRBV10-3	NA	TRBJ2-7	TGTGCCATCAGTGAGTGGCAGACATCCTACGAGCAGTACTTC	CAISEWQTSYEQYF
TRBD2	TRBV9	NA	TRBJ2-7	TGTGCCAGCAGCGTAGGCGGCCTAGCGGGACTATCCGAGCAGTACTTC	CASSVGGLAGLSEQYF
TRBD1	TRBV28	NA	TRBJ1-6	TGTGCCAGCACCTTACAGGGGGCTTCCAATTCACCCCTCCACTTT	CASTLQGASNSPLHF
NA	TRBV4-2	NA	TRBJ2-1	TGTGCCAGCAGCCAAGAACGTGGGGCCAATGAGCAGTTCTTC	CASSQERGANEQFF
TRBD1	TRBV27	NA	TRBJ2-3	TGTGCCAGCACCCAGGGGGATGGGACAGATACGCAGTATTTT	CASTQGDGTDTQYF
NA	TRBV11-2	few	TRBJ2-7	TGTGCCAGCAGCTTAGCGGGGAGCGGTTTCGCCTACGAGCAGTACTTC	CASSLAGSGFAYEQYF
NA	TRBV6-5	NA	TRBJ2-2	TGTGCCAGCAGTTATATCCCTAGCTCCATCACCGGGGAGCTGTTTTTT	CASSYIPSSITGELFF
NA	TRBV7-9	NA	TRBJ1-1	TGTGCCAGCGGAGGGGCAGGAACTGAAGCTTTCTTT	CASGGAGTEAFF
TRBD1	TRBV29-1	NA	TRBJ2-3	TGCAGCGTTGCCGGGACAGGGGGGATATTAGATACGCAGTATTTT	CSVAGTGGILDTQYF
NA	TRBV7-2	NA	TRBJ2-2	TGTGCCAGCAGCTTAGGGAGTGGCTCCTGGGAGCTGTTTTTT	CASSLGSGSWELFF
NA	TRBV29-1	NA	TRBJ2-7	TGCAGCGTAACCGGAGGTGGCGAGCAGTACTTC	CSVTGGGEQYF
TRBD1	TRBV5-6	NA	TRBJ1-3	TGTGCCAGCAGCTCGACAGGGGTTGGAAACACCATATATTTT	CASSSTGVGNTIYF
NA	TRBV6-1	NA	TRBJ1-6	TGTGCCAGCAGTGATCATCAGGTTCCGAATTCACCCCTCCACTTT	CASSDHQVPNSPLHF